This TCR beta chain was obtained from a study of T cells in Graves' hyperthyroidism and ophthalmopathy. Study results and caveats: Ophthalmopathy and stable hyperthyroidism were separated by a 13 V-J model.

The authors took PBMCs from 10 ml fresh peripheral blood. CDR1 KGHSH and CDR2 LQKENI come from the germline V gene. Trimming pared 2 bases from V and 4 bases from J, leaving 11 bases between. There are 15 residues in the CDR3. RNA transcripts yielded amplified TCR beta CDR3 regions. HTBI primers were employed in a first-round RT-PCR of the TCR CDR3. Using its own MiXCR run on the multiplex PCR reads, TCRdb lists one record per CDR3 protein. The sample holds hundreds of thousands of distinct CDR3 sequences, 15% to 20% seen once. This clonotype was detected ten times or more. Its specificity is unknown. This clonotype originated in a man aged 35 to 55 with Graves' hyperthyroidism. The sample was blood. This sequence joins TRBV18 and TRBJ1-4, with D possibly being TRBD1 (6 bases). The CDR3 spells CASSPIGGGNEKLFF. In nucleotides, the CDR3 is TGTGCCAGCTCACCAATTGGGGGCGGTAATGAAAAACTGTTTTTT.